The TCR beta chain under discussion was sequenced for a study of blood T cell repertoires in COVID-19 (TCRdb year 2020). Concerning the study at large: Collaborator samples came from the United States, Italy and Spain and covered acute and convalescent phases of COVID-19. Where available, HLA class I and class II types were obtained from metadata supplied by the sample provider rather than from assay-based typing. The prospective study material was composed of cDNA or gDNA derived from T cells, B-cell-depleted T cells, or PBMCs. A freely available public database, intended as a resource for researchers studying the immune response to SARS-CoV-2, is where the repertoires were released. The sample metadata nearly always contained a de-identified subject ID, COVID-19 status, age in years and sex. Samples came from the ongoing ImmuneRACE study (first 160 participants) plus 1,254 subjects from 6 global collaborators. Deeply sampled blood TCRbeta repertoires from subjects exposed to, actively infected with, or recovered from COVID-19 were included in the dataset. Broader findings and caveats from the paper: The quantity of clinical and demographic metadata differed by source and by participant and was supplied without curation.

A second Seattle source provided samples from volunteer blood donors who had recovered from COVID-19. The collaborating institutions used their own protocols to collect whole blood in K2EDTA tubes. For TCRbeta analysis, collaborators shipped samples in one of three forms: frozen whole blood, isolated PBMCs, or DNA extracted from either of those sample types. The trim is 1 base for V and 7 bases for J, with a gap of 14 bases between the germline ends. According to the germline V gene, CDR1 reads SGHDN and CDR2 reads FVKESK. Including the terminal cysteine and phenylalanine, the CDR3 comprises 16 residues. The entry retains the CDR3 DNA only, 48 bases that are in frame from base 1. TCRbeta CDR3 regions were amplified from genomic DNA using the immunoSEQ Assay, a bias-controlled multiplex PCR. From the authors' description of their analysis: The number of nucleated cells in each sample was estimated by amplification of reference gene primers within the assay. To quantify the absolute abundance of each unique TCRbeta CDR3 rearrangement, sequence reads were collapsed and filtered. For each sample, productive Simpson clonality was calculated as the square root of Simpson's diversity index across productive rearrangements. TCRdb obtained this table from immuneACCESS and retained in-frame rearrangements with V and J assigned. These tables miss some clones; where compared with another copy, unresolved V genes account for less than half of the shortfall, and the remainder is unexplained. D and trimming were read from the DNA, whereas the V and J calls and clone size are those reported in that table. The sample table holds over 250,000 clones, of which about 88% were seen once. The ten most abundant clones make up 4% of the sample.

This clone appeared a few times. Its antigen is unknown. No base qualities exist here, and no much larger clone lies one base off it. Source material: peripheral blood. The receptor was derived from a man in his 60s who had recovered from COVID-19. The V gene is TRBV14 and the J gene is TRBJ1-6; the best D guess is TRBD1, with 6 bases matching. The nucleotides read TGTGCCAGCAGCCAAGTGGGGGGGCTGGGGAATTCACCCCTCCACTTT. This translates into CASSQVGGLGNSPLHF.